A single sample gave rise to the 18 T cell receptor beta chains below, sequenced in a study of cytomegalovirus exposure and HLA in healthy donors. The primer mix had 60 Vbeta and 13 Jbeta primers. Sequenced by immunoSEQ multiplex PCR; TCRdb stores in-frame clones only, minus some. The sample records 60,000 to 75,000 clones, 80% to 90% being singletons. Specimen: PBMCs. The receptors originated from a woman between 25 and 40 years old in good health and CMV-seropositive.

This chain joins TRBV4-1 and TRBJ2-3; 8 bases fit TRBD2. This CDR3 spans 16 amino acids. Germline values: CDR1 MGHRA, CDR2 YSYEKL. After removal of 1 base from V and 3 bases from J, the junction contained 6 bases not matched to a gene. The DNA for the CDR3 is TGCGCCAGCAGCCAAGTTGCGGGGGGCGGAACAGATACGCAGTATTTT. It encodes CASSQVAGGGTDTQYF.

The chain recombines TRBV10-1 with TRBJ2-5; 9 bases match TRBD1. This CDR3 comprises 15 residues. Germline lookup yields CDR1 WNHNN and CDR2 SYGVQD (reference sequence). The V segment lost 2 bases and the J segment 0 bases; nucleotides outside the gene matches: 1. CDR3 DNA: TGCGCCAGCAGTGAGGGACAGGGGTACCAAGAGACCCAGTACTTC. This sequence encodes CASSEGQGYQETQYF.

The chain employs TRBV30 and TRBJ1-1; 10 bases are a match to TRBD1. V lost 2 bases and J lost 12; bases outside the gene matches: 3. CDR3 length: 11 amino acids. From germline, CDR1 is GTSNPN and CDR2 SVGIG (reference sequence). The CDR3 DNA is TGTGCCTGGAGTCCGGGACAGGGGTCTTTCTTT. It codes for CAWSPGQGSFF.

The chain carries TRBV21-1 and TRBJ2-3; TRBD2 reflects the table's D call only, with no check against the DNA. TRBV21-1 is a pseudogene. The CDR3 contains 14 residues. The CDR3 nucleotides are TGTGCCAGCAGCGGAACTAGGGTTGGGGATACGCAGTATTTT. Its protein is CASSGTRVGDTQYF.

This clone has a single count. The rearrangement uses TRBV28 and TRBJ1-1; D not resolved. With 4 bases removed from V and 0 bases from J, the gap between germline ends came to 6 bases. CDR3 length: 13 amino acids. CDR1 and CDR2 from the germline V gene are MDHEN and SYDVKM. Here the CDR3 reads CASSSELNTEAFF. The CDR3 nucleotides are TGTGCCAGCAGTTCCGAGTTGAACACTGAAGCTTTCTTT.

The V and J genes are TRBV29-1 and TRBJ2-7, with TRBD1 identical over 10 bases. This CDR3 contains 15 residues. V lost 6 bases to trimming and J lost 0 bases; unmatched junction nucleotides: 8. Per the germline V gene, CDR1 is SQVTM and CDR2 is ANQGSEA. The CDR3 nucleotides are TGCAGCGTGGGGGGCGGACAGGGGGGCTCCTACGAGCAGTACTTC. It yields the protein CSVGGGQGGSYEQYF.

This chain joins TRBV11-2 and TRBJ1-2; a weak D match, TRBD1 (6 bases). V lost 0 bases to trimming and J lost 4 bases, with 12 bases between them. The CDR3 totals 15 residues. CDR1 and CDR2 from the germline V gene are SGHAT and FQNNGV. The CDR3 spells CASSLERQEIYGYTF. The CDR3 coding sequence is TGTGCCAGCAGCTTAGAGCGACAGGAGATCTATGGCTACACCTTC.

This chain joins TRBV5-6 and TRBJ1-3; D uncertain. The CDR3 covers 16 residues. The germline V gene encodes CDR1 SGHDT and CDR2 YYEEEE. V was shortened by 1 base and J by 0 bases, with 11 bases between the two germline ends. The CDR3 region has the DNA TGTGCCAGCAGCTTGAGCGCGGCTCCCTCTGGAAACACCATATATTTT. This encodes CASSLSAAPSGNTIYF.

This chain joins TRBV7-8 and TRBJ2-7, with 10 bases aligning to TRBD1. The CDR3 consists of 14 residues. Germline V lookup: CDR1 SGHVS, CDR2 FQNEAQ. V lost 4 bases, J lost 2 bases, and 2 bases stayed unmatched. The CDR3 here is CASSWDRGPYEQYF. The DNA for the CDR3 is TGTGCCAGCAGCTGGGACAGGGGCCCCTACGAGCAGTACTTC.

The chain couples TRBV5-1 to TRBJ2-3; TRBD1 aligns across 8 bases. Trimming at V came to 8 bases and at J to 0 bases, leaving 17 bases not matched to a gene. The germline gives CDR1 SGHRS, CDR2 YFSETQ. CDR3 length: 18 amino acids. CDR3 sequence: CASQIGTGPIPSTDTQYF. CDR3 nucleotide sequence: TGCGCCAGTCAGATAGGGACAGGACCAATTCCTAGCACAGATACGCAGTATTTT.

The DNA for the CDR3 is TGTGCCAGCAGCGTCTCCGGGGGGGCGAAGAACACCGGGGAGCTGTTTTTT. Amino acid sequence: CASSVSGGAKNTGELFF. The gene calls are TRBV11-2 and TRBJ2-2, with TRBD2 matching 8 bases. After removal of 5 bases from V and 1 base from J, the junction contained 9 bases not matched to a gene. CDR1 is SGHAT and CDR2 is FQNNGV in the germline V gene. CDR3 length: 17 residues.

The V call is TRBV6-6, the J call TRBJ2-7, with TRBD2 matching over 7 bases. The ends lost 7 bases at V and 3 bases at J; junction bases unmatched: 9. The CDR3 is 14 amino acids. Germline assignment: CDR1 MNHNY and CDR2 SVGAGI (reference sequence). This CDR3 reads CASNRDYTNYEQYF. Here the CDR3 DNA reads TGTGCCAGCAACCGGGACTACACAAACTACGAGCAGTACTTC.

This clone appeared once. V gene TRBV19 combines with J gene TRBJ1-2; D remains ambiguous. Trimming took off 5 bases at V and 5 bases at J, with 15 bases between the two ends. Germline V lookup: CDR1 LNHDA, CDR2 SQIVND (reference sequence). This CDR3 is 14 amino acids long. The CDR3 reads CASSERDVRYGYTF. CDR3 nucleotide sequence: TGTGCCAGTAGTGAGCGGGATGTTCGGTATGGCTACACCTTC.

The chain carries TRBV5-5 and TRBJ1-1, with 9 bases lining up with TRBD1. The CDR3 spans 17 residues. Germline lookup yields CDR1 SGHKS and CDR2 YYEKEE (reference sequence). J was trimmed by 6 bases and V by 4 bases; bases with no gene match: 16. CDR3 in amino acids: CASSESRSGTGRPEAFF. The CDR3 bases are TGTGCCAGCAGCGAATCAAGGAGTGGGACAGGGAGACCTGAAGCTTTCTTT. The full variable domain, in which reference TRBV5-5 and TRBJ1-1 provide the parts outside the CDR3, is DAGVTQSPTHLIKTRGQQVTLRCSPISGHKSVSWYQQVLGQGPQFIFQYYEKEERGRGNFPDRFSARQFPNYSSELNVNALLLGDSALYLCASSESRSGTGRPEAFFGQGTRLTVV.

The chain uses TRBV15 and TRBJ2-3; the match to TRBD1 covers 10 bases. The CDR3 consists of 17 residues. CDR1 LNHNV and CDR2 YYDKDF come from the germline V gene (reference sequence). V gave up 2 bases and J gave up 1 base; unmatched junction bases: 6. The CDR3 loop is CATSRTTGTGGTDTQYF. The CDR3 nucleotides read TGTGCCACCAGCAGAACTACCGGGACAGGGGGCACAGATACGCAGTATTTT. The variable domain in full, completed from reference TRBV15 and TRBJ2-3, reads DAMVIQNPRYQVTQFGKPVTLSCSQTLNHNVMYWYQQKSSQAPKLLFHYYDKDFNNEADTPDNFQSRRPNTSFCFLDIRSPGLGDTAMYLCATSRTTGTGGTDTQYFGPGTRLTVL.

This chain uses TRBV13 with TRBJ1-1; D not certain. V was pared by 0 bases and J by 1 base, with 6 bases between. Germline V gene sequence: CDR1 PRHDT, CDR2 FYEKMQ (reference sequence). The CDR3 is made up of 14 amino acids. The CDR3 loop is CASSLGRRNTEAFF. In DNA form, the CDR3 reads TGTGCCAGCAGCTTAGGGAGAAGGAACACTGAAGCTTTCTTT.

The chain has TRBV29-1 and TRBJ2-5; 7 bases map to TRBD2. CDR3 length: 12 residues. Germline V CDR1 and CDR2: SQVTM, ANQGSEA. The trim removed 6 bases at V and 1 base at J, leaving 2 bases unmatched. The chain's CDR3 is CSVTSAQETQYF. CDR3 nucleotide sequence: TGCAGCGTCACTAGCGCCCAAGAGACCCAGTACTTC. The variable domain in full, with the rest retrieved from reference TRBV29-1 and TRBJ2-5, is SAVISQKPSRDICQRGTSLTIQCQVDSQVTMMFWYRQQPGQSLTLIATANQGSEATYESGFVIDKFPISRPNLTFSTLTVSNMSPEDSSIYLCSVTSAQETQYFGPGTRLLVL.

The chain combines TRBV27 with TRBJ2-3; 8 nucleotides match TRBD2. CDR1 and CDR2 (germline): MNHEY, SMNVEV (reference sequence). The CDR3 sequence is 17 residues long. J lost 2 bases, V lost 3 bases, and 10 bases had no gene match. CDR3 residues: CASSFFKISGNTDTQYF. In DNA, the CDR3 is TGTGCCAGCAGTTTTTTCAAAATTAGCGGGAACACAGATACGCAGTATTTT.